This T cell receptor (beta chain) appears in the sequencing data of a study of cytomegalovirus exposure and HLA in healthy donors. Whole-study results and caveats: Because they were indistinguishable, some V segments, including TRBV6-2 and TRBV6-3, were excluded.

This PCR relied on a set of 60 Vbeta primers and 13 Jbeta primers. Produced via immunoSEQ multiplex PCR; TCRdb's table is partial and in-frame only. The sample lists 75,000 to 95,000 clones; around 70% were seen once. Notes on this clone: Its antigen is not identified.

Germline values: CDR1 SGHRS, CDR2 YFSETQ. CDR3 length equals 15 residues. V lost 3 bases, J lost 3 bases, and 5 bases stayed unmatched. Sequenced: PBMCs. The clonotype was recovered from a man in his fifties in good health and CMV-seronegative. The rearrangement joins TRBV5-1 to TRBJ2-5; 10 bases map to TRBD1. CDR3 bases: TGCGCCAGCAGCTGGGCCGGGACAGGGGAAGAGACCCAGTACTTC. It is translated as CASSWAGTGEETQYF.